Listed below are T cell receptor beta chains from one sample, sequenced in a study of T cells after yellow fever vaccination. TCRdb processed the 5' RACE reads anew with MiXCR; each CDR3 protein has one entry. This sample has about 350,000 distinct CDR3 sequences, with about 4% found just once. This sample comprised PBMCs, obtained 5 days after the yellow fever booster vaccination. These receptors all stem from a man aged 18 to 30 who received the YFV17D yellow fever vaccine. The CDR3 runs from the conserved cysteine through the conserved F or W. D genes are given only for firm matches.

j_gene: TRBJ2-5
d_gene: -
v_gene: TRBV7-8
CDR3aa: CASSLAGAVETQYF

j_gene: TRBJ1-5
d_gene: -
v_gene: TRBV11-2
CDR3aa: CASSLGPGAGQPQHF

j_gene: TRBJ2-5
d_gene: -
v_gene: TRBV18
CDR3aa: CASSPRRGGETQYF

j_gene: TRBJ2-5
d_gene: TRBD1
v_gene: TRBV5-1
CDR3aa: CASSTGTGVGETQYF

j_gene: TRBJ1-1
d_gene: -
v_gene: TRBV5-1
CDR3aa: CASSFLGDGAEAFF

j_gene: TRBJ2-5
d_gene: -
v_gene: TRBV18
CDR3aa: CASSIRVSQETQYF

j_gene: TRBJ1-5
d_gene: -
v_gene: TRBV2
CDR3aa: CASSELGNQPQHF

j_gene: TRBJ2-5
d_gene: TRBD1
v_gene: TRBV7-8
CDR3aa: CVLTPQAAGGLETQYF

j_gene: TRBJ2-3
d_gene: TRBD1
v_gene: TRBV4-1
CDR3aa: CASSEPGQTTDTQYF

j_gene: TRBJ2-3
d_gene: TRBD2
v_gene: TRBV11-2
CDR3aa: CASSLGAGGSTDTQYF

j_gene: TRBJ2-2
d_gene: -
v_gene: TRBV5-1
CDR3aa: CASSPTLTGELFF

j_gene: TRBJ2-3
d_gene: TRBD2
v_gene: TRBV5-1
CDR3aa: CASSSRVAGGFTDTQYF

j_gene: TRBJ2-5
d_gene: -
v_gene: TRBV20-1
CDR3aa: CSAGVVAAFQETQYF

j_gene: TRBJ1-4
d_gene: -
v_gene: TRBV4-1
CDR3aa: CASSRTEGEKLFF

j_gene: TRBJ2-6
d_gene: -
v_gene: TRBV27
CDR3aa: CASSHYTTGANVLTF

j_gene: TRBJ1-2
d_gene: -
v_gene: TRBV4-3
CDR3aa: CASSQDLHYGYTF

j_gene: TRBJ1-6
d_gene: -
v_gene: TRBV5-6
CDR3aa: CASSLGALPLHF

j_gene: TRBJ2-2
d_gene: -
v_gene: TRBV28
CDR3aa: CASSFLLGELFF

j_gene: TRBJ2-5
d_gene: TRBD1
v_gene: TRBV9
CDR3aa: CASSLDRDETQYF

j_gene: TRBJ1-5
d_gene: -
v_gene: TRBV7-8
CDR3aa: CASSPPIAGQPQHF

j_gene: TRBJ1-6
d_gene: -
v_gene: TRBV6-6
CDR3aa: CASSYAGGQAPNSPLHF

j_gene: TRBJ2-5
d_gene: TRBD2
v_gene: TRBV20-1
CDR3aa: CSAKSGGARETQYF

j_gene: TRBJ2-1
d_gene: TRBD1
v_gene: TRBV14
CDR3aa: CASSWRPTGLVRNEQFF

j_gene: TRBJ1-6
d_gene: TRBD1
v_gene: TRBV12-3/TRBV12-4
CDR3aa: CASSQGQGSSPLHF